The 19 T cell receptor beta chains below come from one sample, sequenced in a study of cytomegalovirus exposure and HLA in healthy donors. The study ran its PCR with 60 Vbeta and 13 Jbeta primers. Assay: immunoSEQ multiplex PCR; the TCRdb copy retains only in-frame clones and omits some. Here the sample spans around 230,000 clones, roughly 84% being singletons. Sample: PBMCs. The receptors were gathered from a girl aged 2 to 10 in good health and CMV-seronegative.

The V and J genes are TRBV6-5 and TRBJ1-1, with D hard to call. V was pared by 7 bases and J by 4 bases, with 16 bases between. The CDR3 sequence is 14 residues long. Germline loops: CDR1 MNHEY, CDR2 SVGAGI. CDR3 region: CASIPTQRSTEAFF. The CDR3 coding sequence is TGTGCCAGCATTCCCACCCAAAGGAGCACTGAAGCTTTCTTT.

The genes are TRBV11-2 and TRBJ2-7; TRBD1 matches at 9 bases. With 5 bases clipped from V and 6 bases from J, the junction kept 8 bases outside the gene matches. The CDR3 contains 14 residues. Germline assignment: CDR1 SGHAT and CDR2 FQNNGV. The CDR3 nucleotides read TGTGCCAGCAGCACCGGGACAGGGATCGCCGAGCAGTACTTC. As protein: CASSTGTGIAEQYF.

J is TRBJ2-7 and V is TRBV19, with TRBD2 identical over 9 bases. Per the germline V gene, CDR1 is LNHDA and CDR2 is SQIVND (reference sequence). Losses at the gene ends were 5 bases for V and 2 bases for J; bases not matched to a gene: 4. The CDR3 length is 14 residues. The DNA of the CDR3 is TGTGCCAGTAGTTCGGTAGCGGGGGCCTACGAGCAGTACTTC. Amino acids: CASSSVAGAYEQYF.

The rearrangement uses TRBV7-9 and TRBJ1-2; maybe TRBD1 (6 bases). Germline V gene lookup returns CDR1 SEHNR and CDR2 FQNEAQ (reference sequence). Trimming cost V 5 bases and J 4 bases, with 14 bases left between them. This CDR3 spans 14 amino acids. CDR3 nucleotide sequence: TGTGCCAGCAGCCCGGGAGGGGGGGGCTATGGCTACACCTTC. Translation: CASSPGGGGYGYTF.

The rearrangement joins TRBV10-1 to TRBJ2-4; 7 nucleotides line up with TRBD1. The CDR3 contains 13 residues. Germline loops: CDR1 WNHNN, CDR2 SYGVQD (reference sequence). V dropped 5 bases and J dropped 6; count of bases not matched to a gene: 4. CDR3 bases: TGCGCCAGCAGTCGGGACAGAGGAAACATTCAGTACTTC. This encodes CASSRDRGNIQYF.

In the case of this clone: Other DNA sequences in this sample translate to the same CDR3. This chain links TRBV30 with TRBJ1-2; D ambiguous. V was shortened by 4 bases and J by 4 bases, with 16 bases between the two germline ends. The CDR3 contains 14 residues. The germline gives CDR1 GTSNPN, CDR2 SVGIG (reference sequence). The CDR3 bases are TGTGCCTGGACATTTGGGCCATCATCCTATGGCTACACCTTC. This codes for CAWTFGPSSYGYTF.

CDR3 sequence reads: CASRMVLSYEQYF. As DNA, the CDR3 is TGTGCCAGCCGCATGGTCCTGAGCTACGAGCAGTACTTC. This rearrangement joins TRBV28 to TRBJ2-7; D is undetermined. The CDR3 sequence is 13 residues long. V lost 8 bases to trimming and J lost 3 bases, with 14 bases between them. Germline V gene lookup returns CDR1 MDHEN and CDR2 SYDVKM.

The J gene is TRBJ2-3, the V gene TRBV5-1, with 9 bases identical to TRBD1. Trimming removed 5 bases from V and 4 bases from J; junction bases left unmatched: 20. The CDR3 contains 19 residues. CDR1 and CDR2 (germline): SGHRS, YFSETQ. Here the CDR3 reads CASRKQGALSFTSPDTQYF. In nucleotides, the CDR3 is TGCGCCAGCAGGAAACAGGGGGCTTTGAGCTTTACTTCCCCAGATACGCAGTATTTT. Full variable domain (remainder filled in from reference TRBV5-1 and TRBJ2-3): KAGVTQTPRYLIKTRGQQVTLSCSPISGHRSVSWYQQTPGQGLQFLFEYFSETQRNKGNFPGRFSGRQFSNSRSEMNVSTLELGDSALYLCASRKQGALSFTSPDTQYFGPGTRLTVL.

This chain joins TRBV7-2 and TRBJ2-7; TRBD2 matches at 9 bases. The length of the CDR3 is 16 residues. Germline V lookup: CDR1 SGHTA, CDR2 FQGNSA. V shed 5 bases, J shed 2 bases, and the junction held 10 bases outside the gene matches. The CDR3 loop reads CASSPQGTSNAYEQYF. For the CDR3, the DNA is TGTGCCAGCAGCCCGCAGGGGACTAGCAACGCCTACGAGCAGTACTTC.

The CDR3 is CAPGYNKNSDQETQYF. The CDR3 DNA follows: TGTGCCCCGGGGTACAACAAGAATAGCGACCAAGAGACCCAGTACTTC. The chain recombines TRBV13 with TRBJ2-5; D may be TRBD2 (5 bases). CDR3 length: 16 residues. Germline V gene data show CDR1 as PRHDT and CDR2 as FYEKMQ (reference sequence). Trimming removed 11 bases at V and 0 bases at J, with 22 bases between.

The V gene is TRBV2, the J gene TRBJ1-3, with D possibly TRBD1 on 5 matching bases. CDR1 is SNHLY and CDR2 is FYNNEI in the germline V gene. V was shortened by 3 bases and J by 2 bases, with 5 bases between the two germline ends. The CDR3 runs to 13 residues. The CDR3 coding sequence is TGTGCCAGCAGTGACAGGGCTGGAAACACCATATATTTT. Its protein product is CASSDRAGNTIYF.

The chain links TRBV18 to TRBJ2-7; 11 nucleotides match TRBD2. The CDR3 runs to 16 residues. Per germline, CDR1 KGHSH and CDR2 LQKENI. V lost 3 bases and J lost 3; bases outside the gene matches: 7. The DNA of the CDR3 is TGTGCCAGCTCACCGCTGACTAGCGGGAAAGGCTACGAGCAGTACTTC. Its translation: CASSPLTSGKGYEQYF.

V gene TRBV30 combines with J gene TRBJ1-6, with a tentative D call TRBD1 (6 bases). The CDR3 is 14 amino acids. From germline, CDR1 is GTSNPN and CDR2 SVGIG (reference sequence). The CDR3 is CEEDTTGANSPLHF. The CDR3 DNA is TGTGAGGAGGACACGACAGGTGCTAATTCACCCCTCCACTTT. The whole variable domain, remainder taken from reference TRBV30 and TRBJ1-6, is SQTIHQWPATLVQPVGSPLSLECTVEGTSNPNLYWYRQAAGRGLQLLFYSVGIGQISSEVPQNLSASRPQDRQFILSSKKLLLSDSGFYLCEEDTTGANSPLHFGNGTRLTVT.

The table lists this clone with a few counts. V and J are TRBV2 and TRBJ1-4; tentatively, D is TRBD1 (6 bases). This CDR3 is 15 amino acids long. The V end lost 4 bases, the J end lost 4 bases, and 13 bases lay between the germline ends. The germline V gene has CDR1 SNHLY and CDR2 FYNNEI. Here the CDR3 DNA reads TGTGCCAGCAGTGCTGATCAGGGACATAATGAAAAACTGTTTTTT. Its protein product is CASSADQGHNEKLFF. Together with reference TRBV2 and TRBJ1-4, the CDR3 gives the full variable domain: EPEVTQTPSHQVTQMGQEVILRCVPISNHLYFYWYRQILGQKVEFLVSFYNNEISEKSEIFDDQFSVERPDGSNFTLKIRSTKLEDSAMYFCASSADQGHNEKLFFGSGTQLSVL.

CDR3 DNA: TGTGCCAGCAGCTTGATAGGGAGTAATCAGCCCCAGCATTTT. Residues: CASSLIGSNQPQHF. This chain joins TRBV5-6 and TRBJ1-5; no reliable D call. The V end was cut by 1 base, the J end by 4 bases, with 9 bases between. The CDR3 is 14 amino acids. Germline CDR1 SGHDT, CDR2 YYEEEE.

V gene TRBV5-8 combines with J gene TRBJ1-5; D is ambiguous. This CDR3 has 17 amino acids. V lost 4 bases, J lost 2 bases, and 19 bases lay in between. Germline CDR1 is SGHTS and CDR2 is YDEGEE. The CDR3 coding sequence is TGTGCCAGCAGCCCCCGGCCCACAGTAAGTCGCAATCAGCCCCAGCATTTT. The encoded protein is CASSPRPTVSRNQPQHF.

The CDR3 DNA is TGTGCCAGCAGCCCCCGGGGAGGGGTCAATTCACCCCTCCACTTT. Protein sequence: CASSPRGGVNSPLHF. V and J are TRBV9 and TRBJ1-6; tentatively, D is TRBD1 (5 bases). Germline V gene sequence: CDR1 SGDLS, CDR2 YYNGEE. CDR3 length equals 15 residues. Trimming left V 4 bases short and J 7 bases short, with 15 bases between.

The genes are TRBV9 and TRBJ2-2, with a possible D match to TRBD2 (6 bases). V lost 1 base and J 5 bases, leaving 12 bases between the germline ends. Per the germline V gene, CDR1 is SGDLS and CDR2 is YYNGEE. This CDR3 has 15 amino acids. The CDR3: CASSVFGRNTGELFF. The CDR3 bases are TGTGCCAGCAGCGTATTCGGGAGAAATACCGGGGAGCTGTTTTTT.

CDR3 bases: TGTGCCAGCAGCTTACTGCAGAGTACAGCTTCACCCCTCCACTTT. Amino acid sequence: CASSLLQSTASPLHF. The V call is TRBV7-9, the J call TRBJ1-6; D is uncertain. The CDR3 is 15 amino acids. CDR1 is SEHNR and CDR2 is FQNEAQ in the germline V gene (reference sequence). V was trimmed by 2 bases and J by 9 bases, leaving 14 bases between them.